The next 22 T cell receptor beta chains were all read from a single sample in a study of blood T cell repertoires in COVID-19. TCRdb's copy holds only in-frame clones and misses some; the assay was immunoSEQ multiplex PCR. This sample has a few hundred thousand clones, with about 90% found just once. What was sequenced was peripheral blood. These TCRs come from a man aged 40-49 years with acute or convalescent COVID-19.

The chain combines TRBV28 with TRBJ2-7; TRBD2 matches at 7 bases. V was pared by 3 bases and J by 6 bases, with 2 bases of the junction left unmatched. The CDR3 has 12 residues. Germline V lookup: CDR1 MDHEN, CDR2 SYDVKM. DNA of the CDR3: TGTGCCAGCAGTTTCGGACTAGGCGAGCAGTACTTC. As protein: CASSFGLGEQYF.

The CDR3 DNA follows: TGTGCCACCAGCAGAGGAGTCGACAGGGGGCTGTCCTACGAGCAGTACTTC. It is translated as CATSRGVDRGLSYEQYF. This rearrangement joins TRBV15 to TRBJ2-7; 10 nucleotides agree with TRBD1. Germline loops: CDR1 LNHNV, CDR2 YYDKDF (reference sequence). Trimming cost V 1 base and J 1 base; bases outside gene matches: 7. The CDR3 has 17 residues.

This chain connects TRBV28 to TRBJ1-1; D gene ambiguous. The V gene lost 3 bases and the J gene lost 3 bases, with 11 bases spanning the gap. Per the germline V gene, CDR1 is MDHEN and CDR2 is SYDVKM. The CDR3 consists of 14 residues. CDR3 sequence (DNA): TGTGCCAGCAGTTTTTCTTCCCGGGACACTGAAGCTTTCTTT. It specifies CASSFSSRDTEAFF. Together with reference TRBV28 and TRBJ1-1, the CDR3 gives the full variable domain: DVKVTQSSRYLVKRTGEKVFLECVQDMDHENMFWYRQDPGLGLRLIYFSYDVKMKEKGDIPEGYSVSREKKERFSLILESASTNQTSMYLCASSFSSRDTEAFFGQGTRLTVV.

J is TRBJ1-2 and V is TRBV19, with 7 nucleotides matching TRBD1. The CDR3 is 12 residues long. Germline lookup yields CDR1 LNHDA and CDR2 SQIVND (reference sequence). V trimming: 9 bases; J trimming: 4 bases; junction bases outside the gene matches: 5. The CDR3 nucleotides are TGTGCCAGCACACAGGGGTCCTATGGCTACACCTTC. Encoded protein: CASTQGSYGYTF.

This clone has only a few counts. The V call is TRBV28, the J call TRBJ2-2; a possible D gene is TRBD1 (7 bases). Trimming took 6 bases from V and 4 from J, leaving 18 bases between them. The germline CDR1 and CDR2 sequences are MDHEN and SYDVKM. The CDR3 is 16 amino acids. The CDR3 region has the DNA TGTGCCAGCAGAACCGGGAGACAGGGTGTCACCGGGGAGCTGTTTTTT. Translating gives CASRTGRQGVTGELFF. The full variable domain, its missing parts supplied by reference TRBV28 and TRBJ2-2, is DVKVTQSSRYLVKRTGEKVFLECVQDMDHENMFWYRQDPGLGLRLIYFSYDVKMKEKGDIPEGYSVSREKKERFSLILESASTNQTSMYLCASRTGRQGVTGELFFGEGSRLTVL.

The V call is TRBV6-5, the J call TRBJ1-1; possibly TRBD1 for D (6 bases). Germline CDR1 is MNHEY and CDR2 is SVGAGI. The CDR3 has 15 amino acids. V was cut by 5 bases and J by 0 bases, with 13 bases left in between. CDR3 loop: CASSHPGQLNTEAFF. CDR3 bases: TGTGCCAGCAGTCATCCTGGACAGTTGAACACTGAAGCTTTCTTT.

This rearrangement joins TRBV15 to TRBJ1-2; tentative D call: TRBD1 (6 bases). Germline V lookup: CDR1 LNHNV, CDR2 YYDKDF (reference sequence). This CDR3 is built from 15 residues. V lost 0 bases and J lost 4, with 12 bases in between. CDR3: CATSREQGQSYGYTF. The CDR3 DNA reads as TGTGCCACCAGCAGAGAGCAGGGGCAGAGCTATGGCTACACCTTC.

About this clone: Other nucleotide sequences from this sample produce the same CDR3. The chain links TRBV9 to TRBJ2-3, with 14 bases that match TRBD2. The ends lost 4 bases at V and 6 bases at J; junction bases unmatched: 7. The CDR3 is 16 residues long. Germline CDR1 and CDR2: SGDLS and YYNGEE. In DNA form, the CDR3 reads TGTGCCAGCAGCCCAAGACTAGCGGGGGGGCCGGATACGCAGTATTTT. It encodes CASSPRLAGGPDTQYF.

The chain joins TRBV9 to TRBJ2-5, with TRBD2 matching 15 bases. Germline loops: CDR1 SGDLS, CDR2 YYNGEE. There are 15 residues in the CDR3. Trimming took 7 bases from V and 4 from J; bases not matched to a gene: 5. The CDR3 region is CASARTSGRGETQYF. CDR3 nucleotides: TGTGCCAGCGCCCGGACTAGCGGGAGGGGAGAGACCCAGTACTTC.

The V call is TRBV27, the J call TRBJ2-3, with D unclear. Germline CDR1 and CDR2: MNHEY and SMNVEV (reference sequence). V lost 2 bases and J 0 bases, leaving 12 bases between the germline ends. The CDR3 extends over 16 amino acids. In nucleotides, the CDR3 is TGTGCCAGCAGTTTACGTCCTACCTCTAGCACAGATACGCAGTATTTT. Protein: CASSLRPTSSTDTQYF.

The chain carries TRBV27 and TRBJ1-1, with D maybe TRBD1 (5 bases). The CDR3 runs 16 residues. V was clipped by 4 bases and J by 1 base, with 16 bases between them. Germline CDR1 reads MNHEY; CDR2 reads SMNVEV (reference sequence). Here the CDR3 reads CASSSNRRDSNTEAFF. The CDR3 bases are TGTGCCAGCAGTTCAAACCGCAGGGATTCGAACACTGAAGCTTTCTTT.

The chain uses TRBV28 and TRBJ1-2; D remains unclear. The length of the CDR3 is 11 residues. The germline gives CDR1 MDHEN, CDR2 SYDVKM. Deletions cut 6 bases from V and 2 bases from J, with 4 bases between. CDR3 sequence (DNA): TGTGCCAGCAGCTTCAACTATGGCTACACCTTC. Translated: CASSFNYGYTF.

The CDR3 region has the DNA TGTGCCAGCTCACCTGTCTCGAGCTCCTACAATGAGCAGTTCTTC. It encodes CASSPVSSSYNEQFF. The rearrangement joins TRBV18 to TRBJ2-1; D gene uncertain. The germline V and J ends were trimmed by 3 bases and 0 bases, with 9 bases remaining between them. This CDR3 spans 15 amino acids. Germline assignment: CDR1 KGHSH and CDR2 LQKENI.

The chain combines TRBV27 with TRBJ1-2; TRBD1 matches at 8 bases. There are 14 residues in the CDR3. The germline gives CDR1 MNHEY, CDR2 SMNVEV (reference sequence). The ends lost 8 bases at V and 4 bases at J; junction bases unmatched: 9. CDR3 residues: CASSRQGKGYGYTF. The CDR3 nucleotides are TGTGCCAGCTCGCGACAGGGGAAAGGCTATGGCTACACCTTC.

This chain uses TRBV2 with TRBJ1-1, with 8 bases that match TRBD1. The CDR3 extends over 15 amino acids. J was trimmed by 6 bases and V by 8 bases; bases with no gene match: 14. Germline V lookup: CDR1 SNHLY, CDR2 FYNNEI. CDR3 sequence reads: CASGGRQGAGAEAFF. The CDR3 DNA sequence: TGTGCCAGCGGCGGTCGGCAGGGGGCAGGGGCTGAAGCTTTCTTT.

The V gene is TRBV7-2, the J gene TRBJ2-5; possibly TRBD1 for D (6 bases). The V gene's germline CDR1 is SGHTA and CDR2 FQGNSA. This CDR3 region has 15 residues. V lost 1 base, J lost 0 bases, and 9 bases lay in between. Written as DNA, the CDR3 is TGTGCCAGCAGCTTAGGGACAGAAGACCAAGAGACCCAGTACTTC. Translated: CASSLGTEDQETQYF.

This chain uses TRBV2 with TRBJ2-1; D is undetermined. V was cut by 4 bases and J by 13 bases, with 8 bases left in between. Germline assignment: CDR1 SNHLY and CDR2 FYNNEI. CDR3 size: 10 residues. The DNA of the CDR3 is TGTGCCAGCAGTGCCCTAACCCAGTTCTTC. This codes for CASSALTQFF.

The chain recombines TRBV19 with TRBJ2-1; TRBD1 matches 8 bases. This CDR3 comprises 15 residues. V lost 1 base and J lost 8; bases outside the gene matches: 7. CDR1 LNHDA and CDR2 SQIVND come from the germline V gene (reference sequence). The CDR3 loop reads CASSIGTGFGDEQFF. CDR3 bases: TGTGCCAGTAGTATAGGGACAGGGTTTGGAGATGAGCAGTTCTTC. The entire variable domain, with the rest obtained from reference TRBV19 and TRBJ2-1, is as follows: DGGITQSPKYLFRKEGQNVTLSCEQNLNHDAMYWYRQDPGQGLRLIYYSQIVNDFQKGDIAEGYSVSREKKESFPLTVTSAQKNPTAFYLCASSIGTGFGDEQFFGPGTRLTVL.

This clone is a singleton in its sample. The CDR3 nucleotides are TGTGCCAGTAGTATCTACCGGACAGGGGCCAACTATGGCTACACCTTC. It specifies CASSIYRTGANYGYTF. The chain carries TRBV19 and TRBJ1-2; 9 bases are shared with TRBD1. With 3 bases clipped from V and 2 bases from J, the junction kept 7 bases outside the gene matches. The CDR3 spans 16 residues. CDR1 LNHDA and CDR2 SQIVND come from the germline V gene (reference sequence).

Comments on this clone: Other DNA sequences in the sample encode the same CDR3. This chain connects TRBV9 to TRBJ1-3, with D hard to call. The germline CDR1 and CDR2 sequences are SGDLS and YYNGEE. The V end was cut by 0 bases, the J end by 0 bases, with 7 bases between. The CDR3 spans 15 residues. Written as DNA, the CDR3 is TGTGCCAGCAGCGTAGGGGCTGGCTCTGGAAACACCATATATTTT. This encodes CASSVGAGSGNTIYF.

This clone was counted a single time. CDR3 DNA sequence: TGTGCCAGTAGTTTGACTAGCGGGAGTTCTTGGTATGAGCAGTTCTTC. Protein product: CASSLTSGSSWYEQFF. The chain is built from TRBV19 and TRBJ2-1, with 12 bases identical to TRBD2. CDR3 length: 16 residues. Per the germline V gene, CDR1 is LNHDA and CDR2 is SQIVND (reference sequence). V shed 5 bases, J shed 8 bases, and the junction held 10 bases outside the gene matches. The variable domain in full, completed from reference TRBV19 and TRBJ2-1, reads DGGITQSPKYLFRKEGQNVTLSCEQNLNHDAMYWYRQDPGQGLRLIYYSQIVNDFQKGDIAEGYSVSREKKESFPLTVTSAQKNPTAFYLCASSLTSGSSWYEQFFGPGTRLTVL.

Comments on this clone: Other DNA sequences within the sample encode an identical CDR3. CDR3 in amino acids: CASSLVGGMNTEAFF. Written as DNA, the CDR3 is TGCGCCAGCAGCTTGGTTGGGGGGATGAACACTGAAGCTTTCTTT. The gene calls are TRBV5-1 and TRBJ1-1, with D possibly being TRBD1 (5 bases). V was pared by 0 bases and J by 0 bases, with 9 bases between. Germline CDR1 SGHRS, CDR2 YFSETQ. This CDR3 has 15 amino acids.